The T cell receptor beta chain under discussion was sequenced for a study of vaccination effects on CD4 cells after COVID-19 (dated by TCRdb to the early 2020s). About the study as a whole: Each participant received two doses of an mRNA SARS-CoV-2 vaccine, either BNT162b2 or mRNA-1273. SARS-CoV-2 spike-specific CD4+ TCR repertoires were compared before and after mRNA vaccination in COVID-19 convalescent patients and in infection-naive vaccine recipients. Altogether, over 9 COVID-19 convalescent patients and 4 SARS-CoV-2-naive healthy vaccine recipients made up the full study. The Oncomine TCR Beta short-read assay on an Illumina iSeq 100 was used to sequence cultures from other donors in the study. Summary of the overall study and its limitations: Marked clonal contraction was observed in both infection-induced and vaccine-induced clones at late post-vaccination timepoints, consistent with waning T cell responses. Limitations of the study were the small number of convalescent patients and the absence of early post-infection timepoints. Among healthy vaccine recipients, nearly all vaccine-induced clones were SARS-CoV-2 mono-reactive, and only 1 of 255 was cross-reactive with common cold coronaviruses.

The method behind the library was the immunoSEQ multiplex PCR assay. DNA from the CD4+ T cells that had been cultured and isolated underwent TCR beta CDR3 sequencing. As for the authors' bioinformatics: Non-productive TCR sequences were removed and reads were trimmed to the CDR3 region, keeping CDR3s of at least 7 amino acids. Antigen-specific clonotypes were identified using the MANAFEST web app by comparison of expansion in peptide wells against reference cultures. To count as positive, a clone had to show expansion at FDR<0.05 compared with the reference and with all other wells, an odds ratio above 5, and a frequency above 0.1% in two replicate wells. Cross-reactive clonotypes were defined as significantly expanded in SARS-CoV-2 spike wells and in at least one common cold coronavirus spike condition. Using the stringdist R package, CDR3 similarity was measured by Levenshtein distance, and unrooted trees were constructed with ape in R 3.6.1. This is the immuneACCESS table as TCRdb keeps it, with only in-frame sequences that have V and J called. A part of the clones is gone; compared with another copy, unresolved V genes explain less than half, and the rest is unexplained. V, J and clone size are those of that table, while D and trimming were read from the DNA. The sample table contains about 65,000 clones; only one count was recorded for approximately 79% of them. The leading ten clones occupy around 2.7% of the sample.

As regards this clone: Its antigen has not been determined. Per-base qualities were not stored, and no clone one base away is much larger.

CDR1 and CDR2, per the germline V gene (reference sequence), are LNHNV and YYDKDF. Trimming removed 0 bases from V and 10 bases from J; the gene matches leave 5 bases unexplained. The CDR3 covers 14 residues, taking in both the cysteine and the phenylalanine. This entry keeps only the CDR3 DNA: 42 bases, framed from base 1. In the ViraFEST assay, PBMC were stimulated with viral peptide pools, and antigen-specific CD4+ T cell clonotypes were then identified by expansion using TCR sequencing. After more than nine days of culture, CD4+ T cells were isolated with the EasySep CD4+ T cell isolation kit. None of the healthy vaccine recipients had a prior SARS-CoV-2 infection, which was confirmed by nucleocapsid antibody tests that came back negative both before and after vaccination. Each well held two million PBMC cultured in IMDM containing about 5.4% human AB serum, roughly 9.6 IU/ml IL-2 and gentamicin, along with roughly 10 ug/ml peptides. Half of the culture medium was replaced with fresh IL-2-containing medium on days 3 and 7. Each peptide stimulation condition was cultured in triplicate wells unless otherwise noted. PBMC were separated from whole blood using Ficoll-Paque Plus gradient centrifugation and were then either cryopreserved at -140C or used fresh. The overlapping peptide pools covered the spike proteins of SARS-CoV-2 as well as those of the common cold coronaviruses HCoV-NL63, HCoV-OC43 and HCoV-229E. The QIAamp micro DNA kit was used to extract genomic DNA from the cultured CD4+ T cells.

The V and J genes are TRBV15 and TRBJ1-5; 8 nucleotides in the junction match TRBD1. The sequence was obtained from a human donor who received a COVID-19 vaccine. The material sequenced was CD4+ T cells from PBMCs cultured with HCoV-NL63 spike peptides, taken before COVID-19 vaccination. This specimen's cell subset or site label, interpreted: HCoV-NL63 spike overlapping peptide pool stimulation. The CDR3 protein: CATSREHRGYPQHF. The sequenced DNA: TGTGCCACCAGCAGAGAGCACAGGGGGTACCCCCAGCATTTT. The full variable domain, with segments outside the CDR3 supplied by the reference TRBV15 and TRBJ1-5 proteins, appears as DAMVIQNPRYQVTQFGKPVTLSCSQTLNHNVMYWYQQKSSQAPKLLFHYYDKDFNNEADTPDNFQSRRPNTSFCFLDIRSPGLGDTAMYLCATSREHRGYPQHFGDGTRLSIL.